This is a list of T cell receptor beta chains from one sample in a study of tumor and adjacent non-tumor tissue in lung cancer. From the multiplex PCR reads, TCRdb called clonotypes with MiXCR, one entry per CDR3 protein. The repertoire holds approximately 79,000 distinct CDR3 sequences, with about 80% as singletons. Sequencing was performed on distant non-tumor lung tissue. These receptor sequences come from a man in his 70s with non-small cell lung cancer. CDR3s include the opening cysteine and the closing phenylalanine or tryptophan. The D gene is left open where the match is weak. Only part of the rows carry a size: once, few, many, or a class if the clone is expanded.

CDR3 length | J gene | clone size | V gene | D gene | CDR3 protein | CDR3 DNA
15 | TRBJ2-5 | few | TRBV11-3 | NA | CDSSLISSWAETQYF | TGTGACAGCAGTTTAATCTCCTCGTGGGCAGAGACCCAGTACTTC
14 | TRBJ1-5 | few | TRBV20-1 | NA | CSARATQGTQPQHF | TGCAGTGCTAGAGCCACACAGGGTACCCAGCCCCAGCATTTT
16 | TRBJ2-7 | NA | TRBV6-1 | NA | CASSSRTTISSYEQYF | TGTGCCAGCAGTAGTAGGACCACTATAAGCTCCTACGAGCAATACTTC
15 | TRBJ2-2 | NA | TRBV10-1 | NA | CASSVGRLNTGELFF | TGCGCCAGTAGTGTAGGGAGGTTGAACACCGGGGAGCTGTTTTTT
17 | TRBJ1-5 | NA | TRBV6-1 | NA | CASREIRDNLGIQPQHF | TGTGCCAGCAGAGAAATTCGGGACAATCTTGGCATTCAGCCCCAACATTTT
17 | TRBJ2-7 | NA | TRBV6-6 | TRBD1 | CTSSLKLGDRVSYVQYF | TGTACCAGCAGTTTGAAGCTTGGGGACAGGGTCTCCTACGTGCAGTACTTC
15 | TRBJ2-7 | NA | TRBV5-6 | NA | CARSYGGGRRNEQYF | TGTGCCAGGAGCTATGGGGGAGGACGCAGAAACGAGCAGTACTTC
17 | TRBJ2-1 | once | TRBV10-3 | TRBD2 | CAIRVTSVRSTYNEQSF | TGTGCCATCAGGGTGACTAGCGTGAGGTCCACCTACAATGAGCAGTCCTTC
14 | TRBJ1-2 | NA | TRBV6-5 | NA | CATLRTTTNYGYTF | TGTGCCACTTTGAGGACCACCACTAACTATGGCTACACCTTC
16 | TRBJ2-3 | NA | TRBV12-3/TRBV12-4 | NA | CASSLDLEGASDTQYF | TGTGCCAGCAGTTTGGACCTGGAAGGGGCGTCAGATACACAGTATTTT
15 | TRBJ2-7 | NA | TRBV6-1 | NA | CASTTVSDNYYEQYF | TGTGCCAGCACGACGGTATCTGACAACTACTACGAGCAGTACTTC
16 | TRBJ1-3 | NA | TRBV20-1 | NA | CSVPVTETTSGNTIYF | TGCAGTGTTCCCGTTACCGAGACAACCTCTGGAAACACCATATATTTT
12 | TRBJ1-1 | many | TRBV10-2 | NA | CASGSGDTEAFF | TGCGCCAGCGGATCGGGGGACACTGAAGCTTTCTTT
12 | TRBJ1-5 | few | TRBV20-1 | NA | CSAMGGNQPQHF | TGCAGTGCTATGGGGGGCAATCAGCCCCAGCATTTT
13 | TRBJ2-7 | NA | TRBV10-3 | NA | CVFSRDSSYEQYF | TGTGTCTTCAGCCGAGACAGTTCCTACGAGCAGTACTTC
15 | TRBJ2-1 | NA | TRBV6-2/TRBV6-3 | NA | CASSRGGPGINDQFF | TGTGCCAGCAGTCGGGGTGGGCCAGGGATCAACGATCAGTTCTTC
18 | TRBJ1-3 | NA | TRBV12-3/TRBV12-4 | NA | CASSRLGTGIGSGNTIFF | TGTGCCAGCAGTCGTCTCGGGACGGGGATCGGCTCTGGAAACACCATATTTTTT
18 | TRBJ2-3 | NA | TRBV10-1 | NA | CACSESLGTNMETDTQYF | TGCGCATGCAGTGAGTCCCTCGGGACGAATATGGAGACAGATACGCAGTATTTT
15 | TRBJ2-7 | NA | TRBV20-1 | TRBD2 | CSARDGLAGTYEQYF | TGCAGTGCTAGAGACGGACTAGCGGGGACTTACGAGCAGTACTTC
13 | TRBJ2-5 | NA | TRBV29-1 | NA | CSVTYRFQENQYF | TGCAGCGTGACCTACAGGTTCCAAGAGAACCAATACTTC